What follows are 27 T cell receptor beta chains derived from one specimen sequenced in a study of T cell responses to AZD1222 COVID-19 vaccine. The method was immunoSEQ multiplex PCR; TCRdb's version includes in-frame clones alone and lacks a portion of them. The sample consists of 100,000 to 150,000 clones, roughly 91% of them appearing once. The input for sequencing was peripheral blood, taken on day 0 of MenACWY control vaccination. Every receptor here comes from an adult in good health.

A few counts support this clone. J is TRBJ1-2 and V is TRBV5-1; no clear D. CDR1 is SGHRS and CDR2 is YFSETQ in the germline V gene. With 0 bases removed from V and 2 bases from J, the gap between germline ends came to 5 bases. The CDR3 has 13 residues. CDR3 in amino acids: CASSLEQNYGYTF. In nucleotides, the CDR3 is TGCGCCAGCAGCTTGGAACAGAACTATGGCTACACCTTC.

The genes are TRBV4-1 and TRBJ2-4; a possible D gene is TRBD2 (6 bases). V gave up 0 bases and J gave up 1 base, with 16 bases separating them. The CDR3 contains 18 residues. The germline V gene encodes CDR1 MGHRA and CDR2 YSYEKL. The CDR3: CASSQDPGTGGAKNIQYF. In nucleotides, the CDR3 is TGCGCCAGCAGCCAAGACCCTGGGACTGGCGGGGCCAAAAACATTCAGTACTTC.

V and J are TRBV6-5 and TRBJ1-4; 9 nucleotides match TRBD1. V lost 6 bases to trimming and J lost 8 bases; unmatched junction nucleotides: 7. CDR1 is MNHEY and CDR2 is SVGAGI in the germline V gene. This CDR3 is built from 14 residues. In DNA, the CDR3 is TGTGCCAGCAGAACCGGGACAGGGATCGAAAAACTGTTTTTT. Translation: CASRTGTGIEKLFF.

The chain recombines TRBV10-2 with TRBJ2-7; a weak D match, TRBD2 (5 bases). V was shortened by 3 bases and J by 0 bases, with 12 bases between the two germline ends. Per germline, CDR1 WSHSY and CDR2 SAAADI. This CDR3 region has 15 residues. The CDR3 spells CASSEVAGGSYEQYF. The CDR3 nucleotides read TGCGCCAGCAGTGAAGTAGCCGGAGGCTCCTACGAGCAGTACTTC.

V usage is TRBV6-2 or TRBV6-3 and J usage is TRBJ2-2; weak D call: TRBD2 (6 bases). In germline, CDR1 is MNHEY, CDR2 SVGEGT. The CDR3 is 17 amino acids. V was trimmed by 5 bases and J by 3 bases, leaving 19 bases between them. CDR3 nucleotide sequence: TGTGCCAGCAGTCCCCGATCCACAGGAGGGGACACCGGGGAGCTGTTTTTT. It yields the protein CASSPRSTGGDTGELFF.

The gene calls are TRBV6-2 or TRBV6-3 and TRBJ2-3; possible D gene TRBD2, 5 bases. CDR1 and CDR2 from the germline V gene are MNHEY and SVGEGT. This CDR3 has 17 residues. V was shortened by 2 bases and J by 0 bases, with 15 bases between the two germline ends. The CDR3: CASSYPVAGTSTDTQYF. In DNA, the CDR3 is TGTGCCAGCAGTTACCCTGTTGCGGGCACGAGCACAGATACGCAGTATTTT.

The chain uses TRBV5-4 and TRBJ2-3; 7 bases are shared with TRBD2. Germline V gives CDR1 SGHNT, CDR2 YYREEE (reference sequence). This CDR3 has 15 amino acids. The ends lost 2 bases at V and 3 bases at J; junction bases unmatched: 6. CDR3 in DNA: TGTGCCAGCAGCTTCCTGGTAGCGGGTACAGATACGCAGTATTTT. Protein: CASSFLVAGTDTQYF. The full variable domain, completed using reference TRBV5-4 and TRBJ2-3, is ETGVTQSPTHLIKTRGQQVTLRCSSQSGHNTVSWYQQALGQGPQFIFQYYREEENGRGNFPPRFSGLQFPNYSSELNVNALELDDSALYLCASSFLVAGTDTQYFGPGTRLTVL.

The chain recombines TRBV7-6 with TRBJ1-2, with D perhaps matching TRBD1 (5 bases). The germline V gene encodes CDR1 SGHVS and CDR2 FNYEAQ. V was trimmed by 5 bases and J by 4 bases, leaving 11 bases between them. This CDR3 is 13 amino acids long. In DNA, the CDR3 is TGTGCCAGCAGCCCCAGGGTTGGCTATGGCTACACCTTC. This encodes CASSPRVGYGYTF.

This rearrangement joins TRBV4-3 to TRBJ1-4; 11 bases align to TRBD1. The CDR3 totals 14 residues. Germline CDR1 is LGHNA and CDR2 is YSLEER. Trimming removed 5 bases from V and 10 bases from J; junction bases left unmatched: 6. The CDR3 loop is CASSAGTGGLKLFF. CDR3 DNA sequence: TGCGCCAGCAGCGCCGGGACAGGGGGTTTAAAACTGTTTTTT.

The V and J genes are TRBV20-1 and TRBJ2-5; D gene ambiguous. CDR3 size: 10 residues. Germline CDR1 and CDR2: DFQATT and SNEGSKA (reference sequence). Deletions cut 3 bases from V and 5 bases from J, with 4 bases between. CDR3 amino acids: CSASLETQYF. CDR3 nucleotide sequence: TGCAGTGCTAGTTTGGAGACCCAGTACTTC.

The CDR3 sequence: CASSPSYRGNNYGYTF. The CDR3 DNA is TGTGCCAGCAGCCCGTCTTACAGGGGCAATAACTATGGCTACACCTTC. This chain links TRBV5-4 with TRBJ1-2; 7 bases map to TRBD1. The CDR3 spans 16 residues. Trimming removed 4 bases from V and 1 base from J; junction bases left unmatched: 10. Germline-derived CDR1 and CDR2 are SGHNT and YYREEE (reference sequence). The full variable domain, completed using reference TRBV5-4 and TRBJ1-2, is ETGVTQSPTHLIKTRGQQVTLRCSSQSGHNTVSWYQQALGQGPQFIFQYYREEENGRGNFPPRFSGLQFPNYSSELNVNALELDDSALYLCASSPSYRGNNYGYTFGSGTRLTVV.

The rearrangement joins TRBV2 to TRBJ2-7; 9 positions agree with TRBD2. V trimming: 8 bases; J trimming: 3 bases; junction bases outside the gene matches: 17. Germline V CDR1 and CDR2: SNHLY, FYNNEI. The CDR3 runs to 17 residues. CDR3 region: CASGVLLVASGNYEQYF. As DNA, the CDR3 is TGTGCCAGCGGGGTCTTGTTAGTGGCTAGCGGGAACTACGAGCAGTACTTC.

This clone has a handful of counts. CDR3 protein: CASSLEGASAEAFF. The DNA of the CDR3 is TGTGCCAGCAGTCTCGAGGGGGCTAGCGCTGAAGCTTTCTTT. The chain is built from TRBV13 and TRBJ1-1; TRBD1 aligns across 7 bases. Germline V gene lookup returns CDR1 PRHDT and CDR2 FYEKMQ (reference sequence). The CDR3 consists of 14 residues. J gave up 6 bases and V 6 bases, and 10 bases lay outside the gene matches.

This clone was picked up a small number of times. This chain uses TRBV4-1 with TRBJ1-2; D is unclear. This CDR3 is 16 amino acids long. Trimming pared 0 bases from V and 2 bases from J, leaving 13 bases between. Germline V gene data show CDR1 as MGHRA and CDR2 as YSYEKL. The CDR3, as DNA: TGCGCCAGCAGCCAAGAAGGTGGGGTTCACAACTATGGCTACACCTTC. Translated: CASSQEGGVHNYGYTF.

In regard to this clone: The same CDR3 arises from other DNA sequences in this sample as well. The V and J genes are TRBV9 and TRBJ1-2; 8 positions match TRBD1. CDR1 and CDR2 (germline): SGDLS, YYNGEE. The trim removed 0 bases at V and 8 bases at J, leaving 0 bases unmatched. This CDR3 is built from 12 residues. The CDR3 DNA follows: TGTGCCAGCAGCGTAGGACAGGGGGGCTACACCTTC. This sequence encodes CASSVGQGGYTF.

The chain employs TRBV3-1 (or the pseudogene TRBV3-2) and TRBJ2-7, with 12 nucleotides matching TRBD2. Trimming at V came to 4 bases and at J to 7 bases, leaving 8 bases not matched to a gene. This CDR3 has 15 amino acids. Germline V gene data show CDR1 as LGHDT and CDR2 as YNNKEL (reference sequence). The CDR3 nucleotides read TGTGCCAGCAGCCCACTAGCGGGAGGCCCGGGGGAGCAGTACTTC. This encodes CASSPLAGGPGEQYF.

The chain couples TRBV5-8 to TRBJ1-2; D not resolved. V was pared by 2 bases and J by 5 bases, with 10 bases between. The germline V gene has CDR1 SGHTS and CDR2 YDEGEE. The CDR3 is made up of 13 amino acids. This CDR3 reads CASSLGGLYGYTF. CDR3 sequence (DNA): TGTGCCAGCAGCTTAGGTGGACTATATGGCTACACCTTC.

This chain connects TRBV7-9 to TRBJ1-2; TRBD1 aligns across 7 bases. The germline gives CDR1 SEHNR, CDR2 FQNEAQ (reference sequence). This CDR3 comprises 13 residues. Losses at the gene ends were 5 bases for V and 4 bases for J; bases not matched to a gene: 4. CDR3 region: CASSLQGPYGYTF. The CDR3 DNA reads TGTGCCAGCAGCCTACAGGGGCCCTATGGCTACACCTTC. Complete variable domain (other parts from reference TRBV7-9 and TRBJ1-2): DTGVSQNPRHKITKRGQNVTFRCDPISEHNRLYWYRQTLGQGPEFLTYFQNEAQLEKSRLLSDRFSAERPKGSFSTLEIQRTEQGDSAMYLCASSLQGPYGYTFGSGTRLTVV.

The chain's CDR3 is CASSLVGGSHTYEQYF. The DNA for the CDR3 is TGTGCCAGCAGTTTAGTTGGGGGATCCCATACCTACGAGCAGTACTTC. The V call is TRBV27, the J call TRBJ2-7; D may be TRBD1 or TRBD2 (5 bases each). There are 16 residues in the CDR3. CDR1 is MNHEY and CDR2 is SMNVEV in the germline V gene (reference sequence). The V and J ends lost 2 bases and 2 bases respectively, with 16 bases between them.

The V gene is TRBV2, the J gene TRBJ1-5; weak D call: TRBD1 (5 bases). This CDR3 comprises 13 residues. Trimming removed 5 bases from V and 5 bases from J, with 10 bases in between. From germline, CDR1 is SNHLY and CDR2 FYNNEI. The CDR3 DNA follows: TGTGCCAGCAGTAACCAGGGTTATCAGCCCCAGCATTTT. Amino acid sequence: CASSNQGYQPQHF.

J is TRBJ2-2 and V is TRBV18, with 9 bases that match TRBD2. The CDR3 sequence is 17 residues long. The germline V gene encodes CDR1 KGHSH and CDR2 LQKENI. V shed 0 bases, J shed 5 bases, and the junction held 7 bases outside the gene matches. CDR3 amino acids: CASSPPGVAGVTGELFF. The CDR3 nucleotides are TGTGCCAGCTCACCACCCGGGGTAGCGGGAGTGACCGGGGAGCTGTTTTTT.

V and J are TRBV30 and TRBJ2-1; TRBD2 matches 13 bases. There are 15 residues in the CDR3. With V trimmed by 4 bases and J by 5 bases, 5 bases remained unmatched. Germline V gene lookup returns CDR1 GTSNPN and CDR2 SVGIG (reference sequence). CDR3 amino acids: CAWTTSGRANNEQFF. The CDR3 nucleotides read TGTGCCTGGACCACTAGCGGGAGGGCAAACAATGAGCAGTTCTTC.

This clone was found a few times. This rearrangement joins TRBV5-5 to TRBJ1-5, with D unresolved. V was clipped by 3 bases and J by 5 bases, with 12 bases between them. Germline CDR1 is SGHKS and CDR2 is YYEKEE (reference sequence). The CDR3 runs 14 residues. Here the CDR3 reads CASSSGLPDQPQHF. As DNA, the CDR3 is TGTGCCAGCAGCTCAGGACTGCCTGATCAGCCCCAGCATTTT.

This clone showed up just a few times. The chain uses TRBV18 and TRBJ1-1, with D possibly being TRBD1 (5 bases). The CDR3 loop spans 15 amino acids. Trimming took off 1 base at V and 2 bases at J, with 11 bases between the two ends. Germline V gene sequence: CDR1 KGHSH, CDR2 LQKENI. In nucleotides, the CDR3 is TGTGCCAGCTCACCACGGGAAGGGGTAAACACTGAAGCTTTCTTT. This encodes CASSPREGVNTEAFF.

CDR3 sequence: CASSLAASIDEQYF. DNA for the CDR3: TGTGCCAGTTCGTTAGCGGCGAGTATCGACGAGCAGTACTTC. The chain is built from TRBV6-5 and TRBJ2-7, with a possible D match to TRBD2 (6 bases). V was cut by 9 bases and J by 5 bases, with 20 bases left in between. This CDR3 comprises 14 residues. Germline V gene lookup returns CDR1 MNHEY and CDR2 SVGAGI.

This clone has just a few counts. CDR3 amino acids: CATSDPSGGANTGELFF. As DNA, the CDR3 is TGTGCCACCAGTGATCCCAGTGGGGGGGCGAACACCGGGGAGCTGTTTTTT. The rearrangement uses TRBV24-1 and TRBJ2-2; TRBD2 agrees at 7 bases. The CDR3 is made up of 17 amino acids. Unmatched junction bases numbered 6, after V lost 3 bases and J lost 0 bases. Per germline, CDR1 KGHDR and CDR2 SFDVKD.

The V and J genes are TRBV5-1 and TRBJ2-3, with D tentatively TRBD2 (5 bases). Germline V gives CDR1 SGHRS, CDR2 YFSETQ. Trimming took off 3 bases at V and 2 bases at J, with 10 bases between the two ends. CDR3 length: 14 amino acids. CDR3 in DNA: TGCGCCAGCAGCTCCTCGGGGTACACAGATACGCAGTATTTT. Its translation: CASSSSGYTDTQYF.